This T cell receptor beta chain originates from a study of blood T cell repertoires in COVID-19. Deletions cut 1 base from V and 8 bases from J, with 14 bases between. Germline CDR1 is GTSNPN and CDR2 is SVGIG (reference sequence). The CDR3 has 13 amino acids. The method was immunoSEQ multiplex PCR; TCRdb's version includes in-frame clones alone and lacks a portion of them. This table has some 310,000 clones, 85% to 90% appearing once. Material: peripheral blood. This receptor was obtained from a woman aged 25 to 45 with COVID-19, enrolled during active disease. J is TRBJ1-2 and V is TRBV30; TRBD1 might be the D (6 bases). CDR3 bases: TGTGCCTGGAGTGGGGCAGGGGAGGGAGGCTACACCTTC. This encodes CAWSGAGEGGYTF.